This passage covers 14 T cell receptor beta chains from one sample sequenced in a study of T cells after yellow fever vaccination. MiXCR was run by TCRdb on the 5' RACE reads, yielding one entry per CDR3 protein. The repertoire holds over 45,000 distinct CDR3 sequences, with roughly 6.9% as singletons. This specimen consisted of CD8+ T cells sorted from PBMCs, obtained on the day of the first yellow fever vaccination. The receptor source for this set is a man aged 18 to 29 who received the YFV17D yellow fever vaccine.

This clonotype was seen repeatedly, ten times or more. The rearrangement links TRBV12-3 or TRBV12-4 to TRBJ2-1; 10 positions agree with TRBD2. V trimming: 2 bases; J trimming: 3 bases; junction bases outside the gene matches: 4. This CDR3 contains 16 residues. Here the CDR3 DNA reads TGTGCCAGCAGTTTACTAGCGGGGGACATCTACAATGAGCAGTTCTTC. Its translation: CASSLLAGDIYNEQFF.

The chain's CDR3 is CSARGQGFYEQYV. The CDR3 DNA is TGCAGTGCTAGGGGACAGGGGTTCTACGAGCAGTACGTC. This chain connects TRBV20-1 to TRBJ2-7, with TRBD1 identical over 10 bases. CDR3 size: 13 residues. Germline loops: CDR1 DFQATT, CDR2 SNEGSKA (reference sequence). V lost 3 bases to trimming and J lost 3 bases; unmatched junction nucleotides: 2.

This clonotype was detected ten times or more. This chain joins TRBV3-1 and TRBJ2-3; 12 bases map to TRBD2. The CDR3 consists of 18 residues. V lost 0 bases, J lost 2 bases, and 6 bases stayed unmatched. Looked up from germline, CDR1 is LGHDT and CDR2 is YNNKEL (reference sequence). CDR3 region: CASSQDLAGGPITDTQYF. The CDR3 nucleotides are TGTGCCAGCAGCCAAGATCTAGCGGGGGGGCCAATCACAGATACGCAGTATTTT.

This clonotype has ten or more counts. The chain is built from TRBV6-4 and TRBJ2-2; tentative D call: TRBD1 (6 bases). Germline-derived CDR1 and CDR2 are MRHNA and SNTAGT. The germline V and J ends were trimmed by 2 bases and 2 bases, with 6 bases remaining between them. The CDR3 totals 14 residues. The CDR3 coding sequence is TGTGCCAGCAGTGACGGGACAAACACCGGGGAGCTGTTTTTT. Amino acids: CASSDGTNTGELFF.

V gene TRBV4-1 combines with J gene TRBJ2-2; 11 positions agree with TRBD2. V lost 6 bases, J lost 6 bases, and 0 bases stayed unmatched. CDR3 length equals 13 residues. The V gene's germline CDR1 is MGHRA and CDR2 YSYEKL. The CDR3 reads CASRLAGAGELFF. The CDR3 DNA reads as TGCGCCAGCAGACTAGCGGGGGCCGGGGAGCTGTTTTTT.

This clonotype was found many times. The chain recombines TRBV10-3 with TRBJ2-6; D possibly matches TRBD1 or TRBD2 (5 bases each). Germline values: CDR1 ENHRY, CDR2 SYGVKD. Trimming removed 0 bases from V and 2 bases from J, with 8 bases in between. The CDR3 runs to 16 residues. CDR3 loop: CAISESMGAGANVLTF. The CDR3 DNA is TGTGCCATCAGTGAGTCTATGGGGGCTGGGGCCAACGTCCTGACTTTC.

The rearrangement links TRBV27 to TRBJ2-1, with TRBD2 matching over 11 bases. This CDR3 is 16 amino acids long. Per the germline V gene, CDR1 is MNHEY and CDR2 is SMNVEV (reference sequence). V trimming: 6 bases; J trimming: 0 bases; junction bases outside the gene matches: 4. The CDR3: CASSSLAGGSYNEQFF. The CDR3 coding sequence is TGTGCCAGCAGCTCCCTAGCGGGGGGCTCCTACAATGAGCAGTTCTTC.

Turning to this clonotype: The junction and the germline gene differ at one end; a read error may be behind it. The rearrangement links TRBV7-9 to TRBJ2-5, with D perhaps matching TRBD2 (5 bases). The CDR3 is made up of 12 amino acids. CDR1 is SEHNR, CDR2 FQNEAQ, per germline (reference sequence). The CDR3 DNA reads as TGTGCCAGCAGCCCCCCCGATCCCAAGGAGGACTTC. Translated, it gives CASSPPDPKEDF.

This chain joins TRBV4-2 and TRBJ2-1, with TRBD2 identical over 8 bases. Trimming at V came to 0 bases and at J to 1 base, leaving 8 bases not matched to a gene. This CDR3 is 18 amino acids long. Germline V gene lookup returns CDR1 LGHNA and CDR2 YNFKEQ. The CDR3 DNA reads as TGTGCCAGCAGCCAAGAATTGGACGGGGGGGGATCCTACAATGAGCAGTTCTTC. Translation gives CASSQELDGGGSYNEQFF.

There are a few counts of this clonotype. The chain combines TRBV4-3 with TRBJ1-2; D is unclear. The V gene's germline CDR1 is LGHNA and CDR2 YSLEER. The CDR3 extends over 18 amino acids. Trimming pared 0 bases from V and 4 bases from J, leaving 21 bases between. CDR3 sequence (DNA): TGCGCCAGCAGCCAAGAATGGGGATCCGGGCCCGGACCCTATGGCTACACCTTC. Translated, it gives CASSQEWGSGPGPYGYTF.

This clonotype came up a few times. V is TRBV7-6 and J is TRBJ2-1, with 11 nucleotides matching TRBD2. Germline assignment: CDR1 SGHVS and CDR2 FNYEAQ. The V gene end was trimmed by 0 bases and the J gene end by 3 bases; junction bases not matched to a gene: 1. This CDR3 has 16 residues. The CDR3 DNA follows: TGTGCCAGCAGCTTAGCCGGACTAGCGGGCTACAATGAGCAGTTCTTC. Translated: CASSLAGLAGYNEQFF.

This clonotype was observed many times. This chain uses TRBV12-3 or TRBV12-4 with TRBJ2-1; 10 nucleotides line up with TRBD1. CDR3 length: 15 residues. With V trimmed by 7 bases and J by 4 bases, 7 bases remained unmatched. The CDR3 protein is CASTDGTGDYNEQFF. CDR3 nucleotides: TGTGCCAGCACGGACGGGACAGGGGATTACAATGAGCAGTTCTTC.

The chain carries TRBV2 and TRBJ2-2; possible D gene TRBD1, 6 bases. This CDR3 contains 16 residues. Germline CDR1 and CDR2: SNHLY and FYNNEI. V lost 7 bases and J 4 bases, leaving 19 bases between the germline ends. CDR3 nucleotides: TGTGCCAGCACAGGGGTCATCGAGCGCGGCACCGGGGAGCTGTTTTTT. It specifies CASTGVIERGTGELFF.

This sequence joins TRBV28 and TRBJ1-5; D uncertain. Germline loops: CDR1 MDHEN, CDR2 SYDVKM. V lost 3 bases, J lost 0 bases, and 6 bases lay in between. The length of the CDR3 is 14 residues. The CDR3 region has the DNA TGTGCCAGCAGTTTGCCGGTTAGCAATCAGCCCCAGCATTTT. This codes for CASSLPVSNQPQHF. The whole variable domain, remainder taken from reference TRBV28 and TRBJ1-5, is DVKVTQSSRYLVKRTGEKVFLECVQDMDHENMFWYRQDPGLGLRLIYFSYDVKMKEKGDIPEGYSVSREKKERFSLILESASTNQTSMYLCASSLPVSNQPQHFGDGTRLSIL.